This T cell receptor beta chain appears in the sequencing data of a study of T cell responses to AZD1222 COVID-19 vaccine. There are 10 residues in the CDR3. Germline CDR1 reads SEHNR; CDR2 reads FQNEAQ (reference sequence). The germline V and J ends were trimmed by 8 bases and 11 bases, with 7 bases remaining between them. Clones were read by immunoSEQ multiplex PCR, and TCRdb kept only the in-frame ones, dropping some. The sample yields about 56,000 clones, 80% to 90% seen once. The receptor's source is an adult in good health. The material sequenced was peripheral blood, taken on day 0 of AZD1222 vaccination. The chain is built from TRBV7-9 and TRBJ1-6; D unresolved. This CDR3 reads CASLGTPLHF. In nucleotides, the CDR3 is TGTGCCAGCTTAGGGACACCCCTCCACTTT.